This T cell receptor beta chain is drawn from a study of PD-1 blockade in classical Hodgkin lymphoma. General study findings and limits: Newly diagnosed patients reportedly had lower baseline TCR diversity than healthy donors. Possibly reflecting disease activity or prior therapy, repertoire differences have causes that remain undefined.

Worth noting for this clone: Its matching antigen is unknown.

Libraries were prepared by immunoSEQ multiplex PCR; TCRdb keeps only in-frame clonotypes and omits some of them. The sample carries tens of thousands of clones, about 93% recorded once. Documented time point: newly diagnosed, previously untreated cHL patient sample. Investigators turned to newly diagnosed, untreated classical Hodgkin lymphoma PBMCs for comparison. Deletions cut 0 bases from V and 6 bases from J, with 9 bases between. CDR1 is GTSNPN, CDR2 SVGIG, per germline (reference sequence). The CDR3 extends over 13 amino acids. The rearrangement joins TRBV30 to TRBJ2-1; no clear D. This TCR came from a human donor with classical Hodgkin lymphoma. Specimen: peripheral blood mononuclear cells (PBMCs). CDR3 region: CAWSVGPSNEQFF. In DNA, the CDR3 is TGTGCCTGGAGTGTTGGACCTAGCAATGAGCAGTTCTTC. Variable domain in full (rest from reference TRBV30 and TRBJ2-1): SQTIHQWPATLVQPVGSPLSLECTVEGTSNPNLYWYRQAAGRGLQLLFYSVGIGQISSEVPQNLSASRPQDRQFILSSKKLLLSDSGFYLCAWSVGPSNEQFFGPGTRLTVL.